The 32 T cell receptor beta chains listed next were all sequenced from one sample in a study of blood T cells in healthy people across ages. The second PCR ran roughly 7 to 12 cycles with a sample-barcoded 5' primer and J-beta primers. One entry per CDR3 protein, called by TCRdb with MiXCR from the 5' RACE reads. The table records 590,000 or so distinct CDR3 sequences, under 30% of them present only once. Material for sequencing was blood. These TCRs come from a woman of 80 years or more in good health.

This clonotype has just a few counts. The chain uses TRBV18 and TRBJ2-3, with 8 bases lining up with TRBD1. Per the germline V gene, CDR1 is KGHSH and CDR2 is LQKENI. CDR3 length: 15 residues. With 3 bases clipped from V and 1 base from J, the junction kept 3 bases outside the gene matches. CDR3 bases: TGTGCCAGCTCACCCTTGGACAGGGGCACAGATACGCAGTATTTT. This translates into CASSPLDRGTDTQYF.

The chain combines TRBV7-9 with TRBJ1-2, with D uncertain. V was trimmed by 0 bases and J by 6 bases, leaving 11 bases between them. This CDR3 spans 14 amino acids. The germline gives CDR1 SEHNR, CDR2 FQNEAQ (reference sequence). The CDR3 DNA sequence: TGTGCCAGCAGCTTAGCGTCACAGTCGCATGGCTACACCTTC. Translated, it gives CASSLASQSHGYTF.

The chain is built from TRBV20-1 and TRBJ2-3; D not certain. Germline V lookup: CDR1 DFQATT, CDR2 SNEGSKA (reference sequence). The CDR3 is made up of 13 amino acids. Trimming took 3 bases from V and 1 from J, leaving 8 bases between them. CDR3 loop: CSARAAGTDTQYF. The DNA for the CDR3 is TGCAGTGCTAGGGCAGCAGGCACAGATACGCAGTATTTT.

The V gene is TRBV20-1, the J gene TRBJ2-7; 8 nucleotides match TRBD2. There are 15 residues in the CDR3. Unmatched junction bases numbered 15, after V lost 7 bases and J lost 4 bases. Germline V lookup: CDR1 DFQATT, CDR2 SNEGSKA (reference sequence). DNA of the CDR3: TGCAGTGTCAATGGGGTGCTACTAGCGGAATACGAGCAGTACTTC. Protein sequence: CSVNGVLLAEYEQYF.

This clonotype was seen many times. This chain links TRBV6-2 or TRBV6-3 with TRBJ2-1; D possibly corresponds to TRBD2 (5 bases). V gave up 6 bases and J gave up 0 bases, with 12 bases separating them. This CDR3 is 15 amino acids long. Germline values: CDR1 MNHEY, CDR2 SVGEGT. The CDR3 sequence is CASSPDYYSYNEQFF. Here the CDR3 DNA reads TGTGCCAGCAGCCCTGACTATTACTCCTACAATGAGCAGTTCTTC.

This clonotype was counted at least ten times. The genes are TRBV7-9 and TRBJ2-3, with 8 bases that match TRBD1. V lost 4 bases, J lost 1 base, and 7 bases stayed unmatched. Germline assignment: CDR1 SEHNR and CDR2 FQNEAQ (reference sequence). The CDR3 contains 16 residues. The chain's CDR3 is CASSSKTGAGTDTQYF. CDR3 coding DNA: TGTGCCAGCAGCTCTAAGACAGGGGCCGGCACAGATACGCAGTATTTT.

This clonotype came up many times. The CDR3 spells CASSQPGQGAPRSGEQYF. DNA for the CDR3: TGTGCCAGCAGCCAACCCGGACAGGGGGCGCCCCGGTCGGGGGAGCAGTACTTC. This chain joins TRBV7-2 and TRBJ2-7, with 11 bases that match TRBD1. The CDR3 has 18 residues. V shed 5 bases and J 7 bases; nucleotides not matched to a gene: 19. CDR1 and CDR2 from the germline V gene are SGHTA and FQGNSA.

The V call is TRBV6-1, the J call TRBJ1-1; D unresolved. Germline values: CDR1 MNHNS, CDR2 SASEGT. The CDR3 length is 12 residues. V gave up 7 bases and J gave up 7 bases, with 13 bases separating them. In DNA form, the CDR3 reads TGTGCCAGCAAAGCCCCGAGACATGAAGCTTTCTTT. Protein product: CASKAPRHEAFF.

Comments on this clonotype: This may stem from a read error, because a much larger clone lies one nucleotide away. The chain combines TRBV20-1 with TRBJ2-3; TRBD1 matches 7 bases. The germline CDR1 and CDR2 sequences are DFQATT and SNEGSKA (reference sequence). This CDR3 has 15 amino acids. The CDR3 nucleotides read TGCAGTGCCCCGGTCGAGGGGGCGGAGTGGCATACGCAGAATTTT. As protein: CSAPVEGAEWHTQNF.

This clonotype was counted a few times. The chain has TRBV29-1 and TRBJ1-3; D remains ambiguous. The CDR3 is 13 residues long. Deletions cut 4 bases from V and 0 bases from J, with 7 bases between. Germline V gene sequence: CDR1 SQVTM, CDR2 ANQGSEA. This CDR3 reads CSVGLSSGNTIYF. The CDR3, as DNA: TGCAGCGTTGGGCTCTCCTCTGGAAACACCATATATTTT.

This clonotype was detected a few times. This may be a read error: a much more frequent sequence differs by one nucleotide. This chain links TRBV20-1 with TRBJ2-5; D unresolved. The CDR3 covers 12 residues. Germline assignment: CDR1 DFQATT and CDR2 SNEGSKA (reference sequence). V lost 6 bases to trimming and J lost 11 bases, with 19 bases between them. The CDR3 spells CSATRSGGEQYF. The DNA of the CDR3 is TGCAGTGCCACTCGAAGTGGCGGTGAGCAGTACTTC.

About this clonotype: This clone may be a read error of a much larger clone one base away. The chain couples TRBV25-1 to TRBJ2-4; TRBD1 matches at 7 bases. Germline CDR1 MGHDK, CDR2 SYGVNS. The CDR3 consists of 16 residues. CDR3: CTSSEYRGEAKNIQYF. Here the CDR3 DNA reads TGTACCAGCAGTGAGTACAGGGGTGAGGCCAAAAACATTCAGTACTTC.

This clonotype was detected only a few times. The V and J genes are TRBV7-9 and TRBJ1-5; D might be TRBD1 (5 bases). Per germline, CDR1 SEHNR and CDR2 FQNEAQ (reference sequence). Trimming left V 1 base short and J 3 bases short, with 16 bases between. The CDR3 covers 17 residues. CDR3 coding DNA: TGTGCCAGCAGCTTAGAAGTGCAGGGTGGTTTCAATCAGCCCCAGCATTTT. Its translation is CASSLEVQGGFNQPQHF.

This clonotype was observed at least ten times. The gene calls are TRBV7-2 and TRBJ1-2, with D possibly TRBD1 on 6 matching bases. With 2 bases removed from V and 0 bases from J, the gap between germline ends came to 13 bases. Per germline, CDR1 SGHTA and CDR2 FQGNSA. The CDR3 length is 16 residues. CDR3 residues: CASSLNTGRTNYGYTF. The DNA for the CDR3 is TGTGCCAGCAGCTTAAACACAGGGAGGACTAACTATGGCTACACCTTC.

This clonotype was recorded many times. The chain employs TRBV9 and TRBJ1-2, with D maybe TRBD1 (6 bases). Germline loops: CDR1 SGDLS, CDR2 YYNGEE. The length of the CDR3 is 15 residues. V was clipped by 0 bases and J by 8 bases, with 17 bases between them. CDR3 sequence reads: CASSVVGGDPLGYTF. In nucleotides, the CDR3 is TGTGCCAGCAGCGTAGTAGGGGGTGACCCTCTGGGCTACACCTTC.

V usage is TRBV20-1 and J usage is TRBJ2-3, with no clear D. The CDR3 has 11 amino acids. Germline V lookup: CDR1 DFQATT, CDR2 SNEGSKA (reference sequence). Trimming shortened V by 5 bases and J by 9 bases, and 12 bases separated the two germline ends. CDR3 nucleotide sequence: TGCAGTGCTGGCAGCCCGCGGACGCAGTATTTT. Encoded protein: CSAGSPRTQYF.

V and J are TRBV5-1 and TRBJ2-3, with TRBD1 as a possible D gene (6 bases). The germline V gene encodes CDR1 SGHRS and CDR2 YFSETQ. The V end was cut by 6 bases, the J end by 2 bases, with 13 bases between. CDR3 length: 14 amino acids. This CDR3 is CASTSDRSTDTQYF. For the CDR3, the DNA is TGCGCCAGCACTTCGGACAGATCCACAGATACGCAGTATTTT.

This CDR3 is CASSDTRGQSSYEQYF. As DNA, the CDR3 is TGTGCCAGCAGTGACACGAGGGGCCAGAGCTCCTACGAGCAGTACTTC. The chain is built from TRBV2 and TRBJ2-7; either TRBD1 or TRBD2 may supply D (5 bases each). CDR3 size: 16 residues. The V gene lost 3 bases and the J gene lost 0 bases, with 15 bases spanning the gap. Germline V lookup: CDR1 SNHLY, CDR2 FYNNEI.

This clonotype came up many times. The gene calls are TRBV5-1 and TRBJ2-1; 11 bases align to TRBD2. Germline values: CDR1 SGHRS, CDR2 YFSETQ. The CDR3 covers 15 residues. Trimming cost V 0 bases and J 7 bases; bases outside gene matches: 3. CDR3 nucleotide sequence: TGCGCCAGCAGCTTGGTAGCGGGGGGGCGTAATGAGCAGTTCTTC. Protein: CASSLVAGGRNEQFF.

The chain has TRBV7-2 and TRBJ2-7; no clear D gene. The CDR3 consists of 13 residues. V was trimmed by 0 bases and J by 6 bases, leaving 9 bases between them. The germline CDR1 and CDR2 sequences are SGHTA and FQGNSA. The CDR3 bases are TGTGCCAGCAGCTTAGCGGGAAGATCCGAGCAGTACTTC. Amino acid sequence: CASSLAGRSEQYF.

This chain uses TRBV6-1 with TRBJ2-1, with D possibly being TRBD1 or TRBD2 (5 bases each). The last part of the DNA fits TRBJ2-7 better; the J call may be wrong. This CDR3 is built from 17 residues. Germline lookup yields CDR1 MNHNS and CDR2 SASEGT. The CDR3 reads CASSEGGWGSSYNEQYF. The CDR3 coding sequence is TGTGCCAGCAGTGAAGGGGGGTGGGGATCCTCCTACAATGAGCAGTACTTC.

This clonotype appeared many times. J is TRBJ1-5 and V is TRBV24-1; the match to TRBD1 covers 12 bases. The CDR3 length is 16 residues. In germline, CDR1 is KGHDR, CDR2 SFDVKD. After removal of 4 bases from V and 7 bases from J, the junction contained 7 bases not matched to a gene. CDR3 amino acids: CATSDSGTGGRQPQHF. CDR3 coding DNA: TGTGCCACCAGTGACTCTGGGACAGGGGGCCGGCAGCCCCAGCATTTT.

In this sample, this clonotype turned up many times. This chain connects TRBV6-6 to TRBJ2-5, with D possibly matching TRBD2 (6 bases). V was pared by 2 bases and J by 5 bases, with 15 bases between. This CDR3 is built from 15 residues. Germline assignment: CDR1 MNHNY and CDR2 SVGAGI (reference sequence). Here the CDR3 reads CASSYLGRIRETQYF. The DNA for the CDR3 is TGTGCCAGCAGTTACCTAGGGAGGATTAGGGAGACCCAGTACTTC.

V usage is TRBV28 and J usage is TRBJ1-1; 8 nucleotides align to TRBD1. The CDR3 consists of 13 residues. The germline V gene has CDR1 MDHEN and CDR2 SYDVKM. The V segment lost 7 bases and the J segment 7 bases; nucleotides outside the gene matches: 8. This chain's CDR3 is CASNPGGVFEAFF. Here the CDR3 DNA reads TGTGCCAGCAACCCAGGGGGCGTCTTTGAAGCTTTCTTT. Looking up the rest from reference TRBV28 and TRBJ1-1 gives the full variable domain: DVKVTQSSRYLVKRTGEKVFLECVQDMDHENMFWYRQDPGLGLRLIYFSYDVKMKEKGDIPEGYSVSREKKERFSLILESASTNQTSMYLCASNPGGVFEAFFGQGTRLTVV.

This clonotype showed up many times. A read error is possible here, since a much larger clone lies one base away. This chain connects TRBV7-8 to TRBJ2-1, with D perhaps TRBD1 (5 bases). The V gene's germline CDR1 is SGHVS and CDR2 FQNEAQ. Trimming pared 0 bases from V and 0 bases from J, leaving 6 bases between. CDR3 size: 15 residues. CDR3 sequence: CASSLARASYNEQFF. DNA for the CDR3: TGTGCCAGCAGCTTAGCCAGGGCCTCCTACAATGAGCAGTTCTTC.

The chain couples TRBV27 to TRBJ1-5; D gene uncertain. This CDR3 has 14 residues. Germline lookup yields CDR1 MNHEY and CDR2 SMNVEV (reference sequence). Trimming pared 7 bases from V and 3 bases from J, leaving 13 bases between. CDR3 loop: CASKAGWDNQPQHF. CDR3 nucleotide sequence: TGTGCCAGCAAAGCGGGTTGGGACAATCAGCCCCAGCATTTT.

This rearrangement joins TRBV7-3 to TRBJ1-5; D not certain. The CDR3 has 13 amino acids. Trimming removed 0 bases at V and 11 bases at J, with 11 bases between. The V gene's germline CDR1 is SGHTA and CDR2 FQGTGA. CDR3 region: CASSLTEVNAQHF. Here the CDR3 DNA reads TGTGCCAGCAGCTTAACTGAGGTGAATGCCCAGCATTTT.

The chain is built from TRBV7-9 and TRBJ2-4; 7 positions agree with TRBD1. The J call may be faulty, since TRBJ2-7 better matches the DNA end. CDR3 size: 14 residues. Germline assignment: CDR1 SEHNR and CDR2 FQNEAQ (reference sequence). CDR3 sequence (DNA): TGTGCCAGCAGCGACGACAGGGATTACTACGAGCAGTACTTC. Encoded protein: CASSDDRDYYEQYF.

This chain joins TRBV4-3 and TRBJ2-7; TRBD1 might be the D (5 bases). This CDR3 has 19 residues. The germline V gene encodes CDR1 LGHNA and CDR2 YSLEER. V shed 0 bases and J shed 10 bases, with 31 bases lying between them. CDR3 residues: CASSQDLIRKTEETETQYF. The CDR3 DNA is TGCGCCAGCAGCCAAGATCTCATAAGGAAGACAGAGGAAACAGAGACTCAGTACTTC.

V and J are TRBV7-2 and TRBJ1-2, with TRBD1 as a possible D gene (5 bases). The V end lost 9 bases, the J end lost 2 bases, and 16 bases lay between the germline ends. The CDR3 loop spans 14 amino acids. Germline V gene data show CDR1 as SGHTA and CDR2 as FQGNSA. CDR3 amino acids: CASRWTGTNYGYTF. The CDR3 DNA follows: TGTGCCAGTCGATGGACCGGGACCAACTATGGCTACACCTTC. The whole variable domain, filled in from reference TRBV7-2 and TRBJ1-2, reads GAGVSQSPSNKVTEKGKDVELRCDPISGHTALYWYRQSLGQGLEFLIYFQGNSAPDKSGLPSDRFSAERTGGSVSTLTIQRTQQEDSAVYLCASRWTGTNYGYTFGSGTRLTVV.

The CDR3 DNA reads as TGTGCCACCTCGGGACACAATAGCAATCAGCCCCAGCATTTT. This sequence encodes CATSGHNSNQPQHF. The genes are TRBV6-2 or TRBV6-3 and TRBJ1-5; D possibly corresponds to TRBD1 (6 bases). The germline CDR1 and CDR2 sequences are MNHEY and SVGEGT. V dropped 10 bases and J dropped 0 bases, with 13 bases sitting between them. The CDR3 extends over 14 amino acids.

CDR3 sequence reads: CASSQYRGSGNTIYF. Here the CDR3 DNA reads TGCGCCAGCAGCCAGTACAGGGGCTCTGGAAACACCATATATTTT. This sequence joins TRBV4-3 and TRBJ1-3, with 7 bases identical to TRBD1. The germline gives CDR1 LGHNA, CDR2 YSLEER. V trimming: 3 bases; J trimming: 0 bases; junction bases outside the gene matches: 2. This CDR3 comprises 15 residues.